Below, 4 T cell receptor beta chains from the same sample are listed, as sequenced in a study of blood T cells in healthy people across ages. PCR was performed a second time for 7 to 11 cycles using a sample-barcoded 5' primer and a J-beta primer mix. Each CDR3 protein is one row after TCRdb ran MiXCR on the 5' RACE reads. The sample gives over 1,200,000 distinct CDR3 sequences, around 59% of which show up once; about 6.7% is in the top ten. Specimen: blood. These receptors were obtained from a man between 18 and 29 years old in good health.

This clonotype showed up just a few times. The rearrangement links TRBV7-2 to TRBJ1-2; tentative D call: TRBD1 (6 bases). Germline assignment: CDR1 SGHTA and CDR2 FQGNSA. V gave up 5 bases and J gave up 7 bases, with 14 bases separating them. This CDR3 region has 13 residues. In nucleotides, the CDR3 is TGTGCCAGCAGCATCGACAGGATAGCTGGCTACACCTTC. Encoded protein: CASSIDRIAGYTF.

The chain uses TRBV20-1 and TRBJ2-7; no clear D gene. The CDR3 runs to 14 residues. V was clipped by 3 bases and J by 0 bases, with 12 bases between them. Germline V CDR1 and CDR2: DFQATT, SNEGSKA (reference sequence). CDR3 sequence (DNA): TGCAGTGCTAGCCCAGAGAGAGCCTCCTACGAGCAGTACTTC. Amino acid sequence: CSASPERASYEQYF.

The gene calls are TRBV12-5 and TRBJ2-7; 7 bases match TRBD2. This CDR3 has 15 residues. J was trimmed by 0 bases and V by 6 bases; bases with no gene match: 8. Germline V gene sequence: CDR1 LGHNT, CDR2 FRNRAP. CDR3 loop: CASGSLSGISYEQYF. The CDR3, as DNA: TGTGCTAGTGGCTCCCTAAGCGGGATCTCCTACGAGCAGTACTTC. The whole variable domain, remainder taken from reference TRBV12-5 and TRBJ2-7, is DARVTQTPRHKVTEMGQEVTMRCQPILGHNTVFWYRQTMMQGLELLAYFRNRAPLDDSGMPKDRFSAEMPDATLATLKIQPSEPRDSAVYFCASGSLSGISYEQYFGPGTRLTVT.

This clonotype was counted a single time. This sequence joins TRBV12-3 or TRBV12-4 and TRBJ1-2; tentatively, D is TRBD1 (5 bases). CDR3 length: 13 amino acids. Trimming removed 6 bases at V and 3 bases at J, with 11 bases between. The CDR3 here is CASSGGGDYGYTF. For the CDR3, the DNA is TGTGCCAGCAGCGGCGGGGGGGACTATGGCTACACCTTC.